A single sample gave rise to the 21 T cell receptor beta chains below, sequenced in a study of Graves' ophthalmopathy and Graves' hyperthyroidism. The TCR beta CDR3 regions underwent amplification from RNA transcripts. Second-round multiplex PCR followed a first-round RT-PCR using HTBI primers. TCRdb re-called the multiplex PCR reads with MiXCR, one entry per CDR3 protein. The table shows approximately 640,000 distinct CDR3 sequences, with about two fifths occurring only once. The sequenced material came from peripheral blood. These receptors originate from an adult man with Graves' ophthalmopathy.

The rearrangement joins TRBV7-2 to TRBJ1-2; D gene unclear. The V end was cut by 5 bases, the J end by 3 bases, with 19 bases between. CDR3 length: 16 residues. The V gene's germline CDR1 is SGHTA and CDR2 FQGNSA. CDR3 sequence: CASSPQVVGLDYGYTF. The DNA for the CDR3 is TGTGCCAGCAGCCCCCAGGTTGTGGGTTTGGACTATGGCTACACCTTC.

At least ten counts were recorded for this clonotype. The gene calls are TRBV7-9 and TRBJ1-5; no definite D call. CDR1 and CDR2 (germline): SEHNR, FQNEAQ (reference sequence). The CDR3 runs 14 residues. Trimming removed 4 bases from V and 4 bases from J, with 11 bases in between. CDR3 region: CASSSGGLNQPQHF. CDR3 sequence (DNA): TGTGCCAGCAGCTCCGGTGGGTTAAATCAGCCCCAGCATTTT.

This clonotype was found a few times. This chain connects TRBV19 to TRBJ2-2; tentatively, D is TRBD1 or TRBD2 (5 bases each). Looked up from germline, CDR1 is LNHDA and CDR2 is SQIVND (reference sequence). With 6 bases removed from V and 4 bases from J, the gap between germline ends came to 12 bases. There are 14 residues in the CDR3. The CDR3 nucleotides are TGTGCCAGTAGCAGCAGAGGGGCCACCGGGGAGCTGTTTTTT. Translated: CASSSRGATGELFF.

V and J are TRBV10-3 and TRBJ1-4; 8 bases align to TRBD1. Trimming removed 5 bases from V and 7 bases from J; junction bases left unmatched: 3. Germline assignment: CDR1 ENHRY and CDR2 SYGVKD. The CDR3 spans 13 residues. This CDR3 reads CAISPGQGEKLFF. The CDR3, as DNA: TGTGCCATCAGTCCTGGACAGGGTGAAAAACTGTTTTTT.

The chain uses TRBV2 and TRBJ2-1; 10 positions match TRBD2. Germline CDR1 and CDR2: SNHLY and FYNNEI. V lost 6 bases, J lost 10 bases, and 9 bases stayed unmatched. The CDR3 spans 14 residues. CDR3 sequence reads: CASRGSGGAREQFF. Here the CDR3 DNA reads TGTGCCAGCAGGGGGAGCGGGGGGGCCCGAGAGCAGTTCTTC. Supplemented by reference TRBV2 and TRBJ2-1, the full variable domain reads EPEVTQTPSHQVTQMGQEVILRCVPISNHLYFYWYRQILGQKVEFLVSFYNNEISEKSEIFDDQFSVERPDGSNFTLKIRSTKLEDSAMYFCASRGSGGAREQFFGPGTRLTVL.

This clonotype was seen ten or more times. CDR3 amino acids: CASSLMWSYEQYF. In DNA, the CDR3 is TGCGCCAGCAGCTTGATGTGGTCCTACGAGCAGTACTTC. V is TRBV5-1 and J is TRBJ2-7; D is ambiguous. Germline V gene lookup returns CDR1 SGHRS and CDR2 YFSETQ. The CDR3 contains 13 residues. Trimming stripped 1 base from V and 1 base from J, with 6 bases between.

This chain links TRBV7-9 with TRBJ1-6; 8 bases align to TRBD1. The CDR3 is 14 amino acids. CDR1 is SEHNR and CDR2 is FQNEAQ in the germline V gene (reference sequence). The V segment lost 7 bases and the J segment 8 bases; nucleotides outside the gene matches: 7. For the CDR3, the DNA is TGTGCCAGCACCCCCGGGACAGGCGATTCACCCCTCCACTTT. Protein: CASTPGTGDSPLHF.

The J gene is TRBJ1-6, the V gene TRBV10-3; 8 bases align to TRBD1. The length of the CDR3 is 14 residues. V trimming: 4 bases; J trimming: 5 bases; junction bases outside the gene matches: 1. CDR1 is ENHRY and CDR2 is SYGVKD in the germline V gene. The CDR3 here is CAISVTGDNSPLHF. Written as DNA, the CDR3 is TGTGCCATCAGTGTGACAGGGGATAATTCACCCCTCCACTTT.

This clonotype showed up many times. The J gene is TRBJ2-5, the V gene TRBV20-1, with 11 bases matching TRBD2. This CDR3 region has 14 residues. V shed 6 bases, J shed 5 bases, and the junction held 8 bases outside the gene matches. CDR1 is DFQATT and CDR2 is SNEGSKA in the germline V gene (reference sequence). CDR3 DNA: TGCAGTGCCCTACTAGCGGGGGCCGGGGAGACCCAGTACTTC. Translating it yields CSALLAGAGETQYF.

The chain recombines TRBV20-1 with TRBJ2-2; 9 nucleotides agree with TRBD1. The CDR3 has 15 residues. The V gene end was trimmed by 3 bases and the J gene end by 5 bases; junction bases not matched to a gene: 7. Germline loops: CDR1 DFQATT, CDR2 SNEGSKA (reference sequence). The chain's CDR3 is CSASDGTGHTGELFF. For the CDR3, the DNA is TGCAGTGCTAGTGACGGGACAGGGCATACCGGGGAGCTGTTTTTT.

This clonotype was recorded at least ten times. The chain carries TRBV9 and TRBJ1-2; 7 positions match TRBD1. The CDR3 length is 13 residues. Germline CDR1 reads SGDLS; CDR2 reads YYNGEE. Trimming at V came to 2 bases and at J to 2 bases, leaving 0 bases not matched to a gene. The CDR3, as DNA: TGTGCCAGCAGCGTGACAGGGAACTATGGCTACACCTTC. The encoded protein is CASSVTGNYGYTF.

In its sample, this clonotype was seen many times. The V gene is TRBV5-1, the J gene TRBJ1-2; a possible D gene is TRBD1 (5 bases). The CDR3 is 13 amino acids. Germline V gene lookup returns CDR1 SGHRS and CDR2 YFSETQ. Trimming removed 4 bases at V and 5 bases at J, with 12 bases between. The CDR3 region has the DNA TGCGCCAGCAGCAGGGACGCCGAATATGGCTACACCTTC. Translated: CASSRDAEYGYTF.

At least ten counts were recorded for this clonotype. This chain links TRBV7-9 with TRBJ1-2, with 10 bases fitting TRBD1. The length of the CDR3 is 14 residues. Germline-derived CDR1 and CDR2 are SEHNR and FQNEAQ (reference sequence). Trimming cost V 5 bases and J 5 bases; bases outside gene matches: 5. The CDR3 coding sequence is TGTGCCAGCAGCCAGGACAGGGGGGGGTATGGCTACACCTTC. Translating it yields CASSQDRGGYGYTF.

This chain joins TRBV25-1 and TRBJ1-1; no firm D call. Trimming took off 1 base at V and 0 bases at J, with 9 bases between the two ends. The CDR3 has 15 residues. Germline assignment: CDR1 MGHDK and CDR2 SYGVNS. CDR3 in DNA: TGTGCCAGCAGTGAATGGACGGGGATGAACACTGAAGCTTTCTTT. This encodes CASSEWTGMNTEAFF.

V usage is TRBV20-1 and J usage is TRBJ2-5, with 10 bases lining up with TRBD1. Looked up from germline, CDR1 is DFQATT and CDR2 is SNEGSKA (reference sequence). J gave up 4 bases and V 5 bases, and 10 bases lay outside the gene matches. The CDR3 is 15 amino acids. The DNA of the CDR3 is TGCAGTGCTGGGACAGGGGACTACCCAACAGAGACCCAGTACTTC. This codes for CSAGTGDYPTETQYF.

This clonotype was observed a few times. The chain employs TRBV4-3 and TRBJ2-5, with TRBD2 as a possible D gene (6 bases). The germline V gene has CDR1 LGHNA and CDR2 YSLEER. The CDR3 is made up of 15 amino acids. Between the trimmed V and J ends, which lost 1 base and 5 bases, there was a span of 14 bases. The CDR3 loop reads CASSQAPAGRETQYF. CDR3 nucleotide sequence: TGCGCCAGCAGCCAAGCTCCGGCAGGGAGGGAGACCCAGTACTTC.

This clonotype was detected ten times or more. V and J are TRBV20-1 and TRBJ2-7; D is unclear. In germline, CDR1 is DFQATT, CDR2 SNEGSKA (reference sequence). CDR3 length: 15 amino acids. V lost 6 bases and J lost 5, with 23 bases in between. CDR3 sequence (DNA): TGCAGTGCCCGTGAGACTCGGACGTTGAACAACGAGCAGTACTTC. Encoded protein: CSARETRTLNNEQYF.

With respect to this clonotype: This may arise from a read error, as a much more abundant clone is one base away. The chain has TRBV12-3 or TRBV12-4 and TRBJ1-6; D is undetermined. V lost 8 bases, J lost 0 bases, and 11 bases lay in between. The CDR3 has 15 amino acids. Here the CDR3 DNA reads TGTGCCAGCGGCGAGGAGAGCTCCTATAATTCACCCCTCCACTTT. Its protein product is CASGEESSYNSPLHF.

J is TRBJ1-5 and V is TRBV15; the match to TRBD1 covers 7 bases. Germline CDR1 reads LNHNV; CDR2 reads YYDKDF (reference sequence). The CDR3 contains 17 residues. V dropped 3 bases and J dropped 1; count of bases not matched to a gene: 9. For the CDR3, the DNA is TGTGCCACCAGCAGTGAGGTGCAGGGGGTCAGCAATCAGCCCCAGCATTTT. Its protein is CATSSEVQGVSNQPQHF.

The J gene is TRBJ1-5, the V gene TRBV10-2; TRBD1 is a possible D gene (6 bases). V lost 6 bases to trimming and J lost 6 bases, with 18 bases between them. The CDR3 loop spans 15 amino acids. The V gene's germline CDR1 is WSHSY and CDR2 SAAADI. Here the CDR3 DNA reads TGCGCCAGCAGCCAAGCCCCCCCAGGGGTTCAGCCCCAGCATTTT. This gives the protein CASSQAPPGVQPQHF.

This rearrangement joins TRBV9 to TRBJ2-2; D is uncertain. V was pared by 4 bases and J by 5 bases, with 12 bases between. Germline-derived CDR1 and CDR2 are SGDLS and YYNGEE. The CDR3 runs 14 residues. The CDR3 sequence: CASSQRGDTGELFF. The CDR3 nucleotides are TGTGCCAGCAGCCAAAGAGGCGATACCGGGGAGCTGTTTTTT.